This entry lists 32 T cell receptor beta chains sequenced from one sample in a study of cytomegalovirus exposure and HLA in healthy donors (dated by TCRdb to the late 2010s). Library preparation was by the immunoSEQ multiplex PCR assay. A mixture of 60 forward primers for TCR Vbeta segments and 13 reverse primers for TCR Jbeta segments was used in the multiplex PCR. This is the immuneACCESS table as TCRdb keeps it, with only in-frame sequences that have V and J called. A part of the clones is gone; compared with another copy, unresolved V genes explain less than half, and the rest is unexplained. The sample profile shows about 210,000 clones; about 75% of them were found once. The top ten clonotypes cover approximately 2% of the sample. The specimen sequenced was PBMCs. The receptor source for this set is a male donor in good health and CMV-seronegative.

A few counts support this clone. This rearrangement joins TRBV7-9 to TRBJ1-5, with TRBD1 matching 7 bases. V was clipped by 5 bases and J by 5 bases; unmatched bases: 9. The CDR3 sequence is 15 residues long. The V gene's germline CDR1 is SEHNR and CDR2 FQNEAQ (reference sequence). The CDR3 DNA is TGTGCCAGCAGCAATGACAGGGTCGGGGATCAGCCCCAGCATTTT. Amino acid sequence: CASSNDRVGDQPQHF.

This chain joins TRBV29-1 and TRBJ1-2; TRBD1 matches at 7 bases. CDR1 is SQVTM and CDR2 is ANQGSEA in the germline V gene. This CDR3 spans 11 amino acids. V gave up 6 bases and J gave up 5 bases; unmatched junction bases: 3. The CDR3 coding sequence is TGCAGCGTACAGGGGCAATATGGCTACACCTTC. Amino acid sequence: CSVQGQYGYTF.

The chain recombines TRBV7-9 with TRBJ2-3; 7 nucleotides line up with TRBD2. The CDR3 is 19 residues long. Trimming took 8 bases from V and 2 from J; bases not matched to a gene: 22. Germline V gene data show CDR1 as SEHNR and CDR2 as FQNEAQ (reference sequence). The CDR3: CASLSYQGLVREDTDTQYF. CDR3 nucleotides: TGTGCCAGCCTATCTTATCAGGGTCTTGTACGGGAGGACACAGATACGCAGTATTTT.

As concerns this clone: Other nucleotide sequences in the sample specify the same CDR3. The chain employs TRBV5-4 and TRBJ2-1, with 10 bases aligning to TRBD2. The CDR3 sequence is 15 residues long. CDR1 SGHNT and CDR2 YYREEE come from the germline V gene (reference sequence). The J segment lost 5 bases and the V segment lost 0 bases, leaving 2 bases of the junction unmatched. CDR3 sequence: CASSLGLAGDNEQFF. The CDR3 DNA follows: TGTGCCAGCAGCTTGGGTCTAGCGGGGGACAATGAGCAGTTCTTC.

The chain uses TRBV7-9 and TRBJ2-1; D might be TRBD2 (5 bases). CDR1 SEHNR and CDR2 FQNEAQ come from the germline V gene (reference sequence). The CDR3 is 15 residues long. Trimming pared 5 bases from V and 7 bases from J, leaving 18 bases between. The CDR3: CASSEVASSANEQFF. The CDR3 nucleotides read TGTGCCAGCAGCGAAGTGGCTAGTAGCGCGAATGAGCAGTTCTTC.

The V and J genes are TRBV14 and TRBJ2-2; D is unresolved. V lost 1 base to trimming and J lost 0 bases, with 9 bases between them. CDR1 and CDR2 from the germline V gene are SGHDN and FVKESK. The CDR3 totals 16 residues. CDR3 coding DNA: TGTGCCAGCAGCCAAGCGTTGAGATCGAACACCGGGGAGCTGTTTTTT. Its protein is CASSQALRSNTGELFF.

The V gene is TRBV4-3, the J gene TRBJ2-1; TRBD2 might be the D (5 bases). The CDR3 runs 19 residues. V was cut by 0 bases and J by 0 bases, with 18 bases left in between. Germline values: CDR1 LGHNA, CDR2 YSLEER. The DNA for the CDR3 is TGCGCCAGCAGCCAAGATTCCCCCCCTAGCTCCTACTCCTACAATGAGCAGTTCTTC. Protein product: CASSQDSPPSSYSYNEQFF.

This chain uses TRBV18 with TRBJ1-5; D gene unclear. This CDR3 is built from 15 residues. Trimming removed 4 bases from V and 0 bases from J, with 10 bases in between. Germline CDR1 reads KGHSH; CDR2 reads LQKENI. In DNA, the CDR3 is TGTGCCAGCTCACTTTCCAGGATTAGCAATCAGCCCCAGCATTTT. This sequence encodes CASSLSRISNQPQHF.

This chain uses TRBV5-1 with TRBJ2-1, with TRBD1 identical over 9 bases. The germline gives CDR1 SGHRS, CDR2 YFSETQ. J gave up 9 bases and V 2 bases, and 12 bases lay outside the gene matches. CDR3 size: 16 residues. The CDR3 DNA is TGCGCCAGCAGCTTTCCCCACAGGGGGCAGGAGGGTGAGCAGTTCTTC. Residues: CASSFPHRGQEGEQFF.

The chain recombines TRBV30 with TRBJ1-6; perhaps TRBD1 as D (5 bases). Looked up from germline, CDR1 is GTSNPN and CDR2 is SVGIG (reference sequence). This CDR3 is 13 amino acids long. V lost 8 bases and J 7 bases, leaving 15 bases between the germline ends. The CDR3 region is CALSQGSNSPLHF. The CDR3 nucleotides read TGTGCCCTTTCCCAGGGATCCAATTCACCCCTCCACTTT.

The J gene is TRBJ2-5, the V gene TRBV5-1; 13 bases are a match to TRBD2. CDR3 length: 16 residues. V lost 4 bases, J lost 4 bases, and 7 bases stayed unmatched. Germline V gene sequence: CDR1 SGHRS, CDR2 YFSETQ. The CDR3 region is CASSDPTSGGTETQYF. The CDR3 DNA reads TGCGCCAGCAGCGATCCGACTAGCGGGGGGACAGAGACCCAGTACTTC.

J is TRBJ1-1 and V is TRBV4-3; 8 bases are a match to TRBD1. Germline lookup yields CDR1 LGHNA and CDR2 YSLEER. Trimming removed 2 bases from V and 1 base from J; junction bases left unmatched: 3. This CDR3 is built from 15 residues. The CDR3 DNA sequence: TGCGCCAGCAGCCAACTCGGACAGGGGAACACTGAAGCTTTCTTT. Amino acid sequence: CASSQLGQGNTEAFF.

The rearrangement uses TRBV2 and TRBJ1-5; the D gene is possibly TRBD1 (5 bases). There are 15 residues in the CDR3. Trimming took 3 bases from V and 1 from J, leaving 10 bases between them. CDR1 is SNHLY and CDR2 is FYNNEI in the germline V gene. The CDR3 is CASSEDKLSNQPQHF. The CDR3 coding sequence is TGTGCCAGCAGTGAGGACAAGTTAAGCAATCAGCCCCAGCATTTT.

A few counts support this clone. This chain connects TRBV19 to TRBJ2-3, with 8 bases fitting TRBD2. CDR3 length: 15 residues. J was trimmed by 4 bases and V by 3 bases; bases with no gene match: 6. Per the germline V gene, CDR1 is LNHDA and CDR2 is SQIVND (reference sequence). CDR3: CASSIAGAGADTQYF. CDR3 nucleotide sequence: TGTGCCAGTAGTATCGCGGGAGCGGGGGCAGATACGCAGTATTTT.

The chain recombines TRBV7-8 with TRBJ1-2, with 7 bases matching TRBD1. This CDR3 contains 14 residues. With V trimmed by 6 bases and J by 0 bases, 4 bases remained unmatched. CDR1 SGHVS and CDR2 FQNEAQ come from the germline V gene. CDR3 bases: TGTGCCAGCAGGAAACAGGGGTCTAACTATGGCTACACCTTC. Translating gives CASRKQGSNYGYTF.

The chain combines TRBV13 with TRBJ2-7, with TRBD2 matching 7 bases. The V and J ends lost 5 bases and 3 bases, in that order; junction bases with no gene match: 16. The CDR3 totals 17 residues. Germline lookup yields CDR1 PRHDT and CDR2 FYEKMQ (reference sequence). The DNA for the CDR3 is TGTGCCAGCAGCCATGGAACCACTAGCGCCAGTCTCTACGAGCAGTACTTC. Translating it yields CASSHGTTSASLYEQYF.

The chain is built from TRBV2 and TRBJ2-2; no clear D. Germline CDR1 SNHLY, CDR2 FYNNEI. The CDR3 is made up of 15 amino acids. Trimming took 1 base from V and 8 from J, leaving 14 bases between them. CDR3 amino acids: CASSEEWVRGGELFF. For the CDR3, the DNA is TGTGCCAGCAGTGAAGAGTGGGTGAGAGGAGGGGAGCTGTTTTTT.

The V call is TRBV7-8, the J call TRBJ1-2, with a tentative D call TRBD1 (6 bases). The CDR3 is 15 amino acids. Germline values: CDR1 SGHVS, CDR2 FQNEAQ. The V end lost 5 bases, the J end lost 4 bases, and 17 bases lay between the germline ends. CDR3 region: CASSPRGLFGYGYTF. The CDR3 DNA sequence: TGTGCCAGCAGCCCCAGGGGATTGTTTGGCTATGGCTACACCTTC.

This CDR3 is CASSLAPSGSRIETQYF. DNA for the CDR3: TGTGCCAGCAGCTTAGCGCCCAGCGGGAGCCGGATAGAGACCCAGTACTTC. V and J are TRBV7-2 and TRBJ2-5; TRBD2 matches 8 bases. There are 17 residues in the CDR3. Germline-derived CDR1 and CDR2 are SGHTA and FQGNSA. V lost 0 bases and J lost 4; bases outside the gene matches: 10.

The chain employs TRBV25-1 and TRBJ1-4, with 7 nucleotides matching TRBD1. The CDR3 has 15 residues. V dropped 2 bases and J dropped 13; count of bases not matched to a gene: 13. Germline V CDR1 and CDR2: MGHDK, SYGVNS. The CDR3 protein is CASSESQGVLKTLFF. CDR3 coding DNA: TGTGCCAGCAGTGAAAGCCAGGGGGTTTTGAAAACACTGTTTTTT.

This chain uses TRBV5-1 with TRBJ2-3; 8 bases agree with TRBD1. The CDR3 runs 15 residues. After removal of 1 base from V and 1 base from J, the junction contained 2 bases not matched to a gene. Germline-derived CDR1 and CDR2 are SGHRS and YFSETQ. The CDR3: CASSLTGGRTDTQYF. In DNA, the CDR3 is TGCGCCAGCAGCTTGACAGGGGGACGCACAGATACGCAGTATTTT.

The J gene is TRBJ2-3, the V gene TRBV5-6, with TRBD2 as a possible D gene (7 bases). There are 13 residues in the CDR3. From germline, CDR1 is SGHDT and CDR2 YYEEEE. V dropped 10 bases and J dropped 0 bases, with 12 bases sitting between them. CDR3 region: CAAGEGSTDTQYF. Written as DNA, the CDR3 is TGTGCCGCAGGGGAGGGCAGCACAGATACGCAGTATTTT. Filled out from reference TRBV5-6 and TRBJ2-3, the complete variable domain reads DAGVTQSPTHLIKTRGQQVTLRCSPKSGHDTVSWYQQALGQGPQFIFQYYEEEERQRGNFPDRFSGHQFPNYSSELNVNALLLGDSALYLCAAGEGSTDTQYFGPGTRLTVL.

The chain recombines TRBV9 with TRBJ2-5; TRBD1 matches at 10 bases. The J segment lost 5 bases and the V segment lost 0 bases, leaving 4 bases of the junction unmatched. The CDR3 runs to 15 residues. Germline lookup yields CDR1 SGDLS and CDR2 YYNGEE. CDR3 DNA sequence: TGTGCCAGCAGCGTAGGGGGACAGGGGTTCGAGACCCAGTACTTC. Its protein is CASSVGGQGFETQYF.

The chain has TRBV7-9 and TRBJ1-2; possible D gene TRBD1, 6 bases. V gave up 2 bases and J gave up 6 bases, with 10 bases separating them. The CDR3 has 13 amino acids. Germline CDR1 is SEHNR and CDR2 is FQNEAQ (reference sequence). CDR3 sequence: CASSLPGVHGYTF. DNA of the CDR3: TGTGCCAGCAGCTTACCAGGGGTCCATGGCTACACCTTC.

This clone occurred a few times. The chain couples TRBV30 to TRBJ2-6; D is unresolved. The V gene's germline CDR1 is GTSNPN and CDR2 SVGIG (reference sequence). There are 14 residues in the CDR3. V dropped 5 bases and J dropped 1 base, with 9 bases sitting between them. The CDR3 spells CAWAVYSGANVLTF. CDR3 bases: TGTGCCTGGGCTGTCTATTCTGGGGCCAACGTCCTGACTTTC.

The chain joins TRBV13 to TRBJ1-2, with a possible D match to TRBD1 (5 bases). Germline CDR1 is PRHDT and CDR2 is FYEKMQ (reference sequence). The V gene lost 4 bases and the J gene lost 4 bases, with 16 bases spanning the gap. The CDR3 runs 15 residues. CDR3 region: CASSSGGGFSYGYTF. The CDR3 DNA sequence: TGTGCCAGCAGCTCCGGGGGGGGATTCAGCTATGGCTACACCTTC.

The chain has TRBV4-3 and TRBJ2-1; D ambiguous. Germline V gives CDR1 LGHNA, CDR2 YSLEER. The CDR3 is 15 residues long. Trimming stripped 0 bases from V and 3 bases from J, with 9 bases between. This chain's CDR3 is CASSQDPGFYNEQFF. CDR3 sequence (DNA): TGCGCCAGCAGCCAAGACCCCGGGTTCTACAATGAGCAGTTCTTC.

This sequence joins TRBV6-6 and TRBJ2-5, with a possible D match to TRBD1 (5 bases). The CDR3 is 14 residues long. Germline loops: CDR1 MNHNY, CDR2 SVGAGI (reference sequence). The V end was cut by 4 bases, the J end by 0 bases, with 9 bases between. The CDR3 region is CASSFRQNQETQYF. DNA of the CDR3: TGTGCCAGCAGTTTCCGACAGAACCAAGAGACCCAGTACTTC.

The chain is built from TRBV19 and TRBJ2-7; 7 bases are a match to TRBD1. V dropped 7 bases and J dropped 0; count of bases not matched to a gene: 6. The germline V gene has CDR1 LNHDA and CDR2 SQIVND (reference sequence). The CDR3 contains 14 residues. CDR3 residues: CASTTTGNSYEQYF. CDR3 nucleotide sequence: TGTGCCAGTACTACGACAGGGAACTCCTACGAGCAGTACTTC. The whole variable domain, filled in from reference TRBV19 and TRBJ2-7, reads DGGITQSPKYLFRKEGQNVTLSCEQNLNHDAMYWYRQDPGQGLRLIYYSQIVNDFQKGDIAEGYSVSREKKESFPLTVTSAQKNPTAFYLCASTTTGNSYEQYFGPGTRLTVT.

This chain links TRBV18 with TRBJ2-5; 8 bases are a match to TRBD1. The CDR3 spans 12 residues. Germline CDR1 KGHSH, CDR2 LQKENI. J gave up 5 bases and V 10 bases, and 6 bases lay outside the gene matches. CDR3 sequence (DNA): TGTGCCACGACAGGGGAGGAGGAGACCCAGTACTTC. It yields the protein CATTGEEETQYF.

CDR3 sequence: CASSGGGHTEAFF. Written as DNA, the CDR3 is TGTGCCAGCAGCGGCGGCGGGCACACTGAAGCTTTCTTT. This rearrangement joins TRBV7-3 to TRBJ1-1, with D unclear. The germline gives CDR1 SGHTA, CDR2 FQGTGA. CDR3 size: 13 residues. V was clipped by 5 bases and J by 3 bases, with 10 bases between them.

This clone has more than one count but fewer than ten. The rearrangement uses TRBV7-2 and TRBJ1-6; unclear D gene. The germline V and J ends were trimmed by 3 bases and 6 bases, with 9 bases remaining between them. This CDR3 has 14 amino acids. In germline, CDR1 is SGHTA, CDR2 FQGNSA. The CDR3 DNA sequence: TGTGCCAGCAGCTTTGTGTCCGTTAATTCACCCCTCCACTTT. The encoded protein is CASSFVSVNSPLHF.